Detailed here is one T cell receptor beta chain. This table comes from immunoSEQ multiplex PCR, and its TCRdb copy is limited to in-frame clones, with some not included. The table has more than 50,000 clones, about two thirds seen once. These data come from a study of PD-1 blockade in classical Hodgkin lymphoma. CDR1 is SGHTA and CDR2 is FQGNSA in the germline V gene. The CDR3 runs 13 residues. Between the trimmed V and J ends, which lost 5 bases and 6 bases, there was a span of 11 bases. Every patient experienced relapse after autologous stem cell transplantation, and brentuximab vedotin exposure varied.

The V call is TRBV7-2, the J call TRBJ2-1; D is unresolved. The input for sequencing was peripheral blood mononuclear cells (PBMCs), taken before the second cycle of nivolumab. The receptor's source is a human donor with classical Hodgkin lymphoma. CDR3 amino acids: CASSTPVGNEQFF. CDR3 bases: TGTGCCAGCAGCACCCCGGTAGGCAATGAGCAGTTCTTC.